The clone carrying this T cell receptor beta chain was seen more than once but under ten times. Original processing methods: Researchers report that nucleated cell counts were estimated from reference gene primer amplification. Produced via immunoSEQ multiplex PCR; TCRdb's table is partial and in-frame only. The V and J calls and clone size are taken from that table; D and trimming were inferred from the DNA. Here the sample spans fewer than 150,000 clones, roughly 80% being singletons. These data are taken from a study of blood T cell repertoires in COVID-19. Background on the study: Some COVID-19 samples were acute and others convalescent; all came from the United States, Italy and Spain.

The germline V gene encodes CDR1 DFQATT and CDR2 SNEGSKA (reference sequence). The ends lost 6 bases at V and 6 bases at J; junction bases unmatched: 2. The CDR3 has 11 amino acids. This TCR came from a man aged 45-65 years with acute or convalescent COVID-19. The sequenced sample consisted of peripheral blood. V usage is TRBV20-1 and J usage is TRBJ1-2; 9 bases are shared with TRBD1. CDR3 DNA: TGCAGTGCGTGGACAGGGGATGGCTACACCTTC. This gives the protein CSAWTGDGYTF.